This T cell receptor beta chain was identified in a study of T cell responses to AZD1222 COVID-19 vaccine. Regarding the study as a whole: Increased Spike-specific TCR breadth and depth were observed after two AZD1222 doses. Among AZD1222 vaccinees, only 5 to 7 were seropositive at baseline.

Note on this clone: Its antigen remains unknown.

Repertoires were generated with immunoSEQ multiplex PCR, while TCRdb's copy carries only in-frame clones and drops some. The sample lists about 150,000 clones, 70% to 90% occurring once. V was clipped by 5 bases and J by 2 bases; unmatched bases: 2. This CDR3 has 14 amino acids. Germline V gives CDR1 LGHNA, CDR2 YSLEER. The sequence came from an adult who received the MenACWY meningococcal vaccine as a control. The sample here was peripheral blood, taken 28 days after the second dose of the MenACWY control vaccine. V usage is TRBV4-3 and J usage is TRBJ1-1; TRBD1 matches at 10 bases. DNA of the CDR3: TGCGCCAGCAGCTGGGACAGGGGTAACACTGAAGCTTTCTTT. It translates to CASSWDRGNTEAFF.